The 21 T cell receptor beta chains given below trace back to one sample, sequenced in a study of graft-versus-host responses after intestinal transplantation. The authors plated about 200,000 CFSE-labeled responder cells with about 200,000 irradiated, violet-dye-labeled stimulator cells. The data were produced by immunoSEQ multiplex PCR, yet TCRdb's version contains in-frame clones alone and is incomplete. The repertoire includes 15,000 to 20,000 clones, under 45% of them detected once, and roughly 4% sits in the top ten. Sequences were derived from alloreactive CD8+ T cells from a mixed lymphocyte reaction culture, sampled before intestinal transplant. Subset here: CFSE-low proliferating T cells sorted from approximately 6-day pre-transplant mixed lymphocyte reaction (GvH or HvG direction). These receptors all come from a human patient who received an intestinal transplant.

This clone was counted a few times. CDR3 sequence reads: CASSLGTGDTEAFF. CDR3 in DNA: TGCGCCAGCAGCTTGGGGACAGGGGACACTGAAGCTTTCTTT. The gene calls are TRBV5-1 and TRBJ1-1; 9 bases agree with TRBD1. The germline V gene has CDR1 SGHRS and CDR2 YFSETQ. CDR3 length: 14 residues. J lost 3 bases, V lost 0 bases, and 0 bases had no gene match.

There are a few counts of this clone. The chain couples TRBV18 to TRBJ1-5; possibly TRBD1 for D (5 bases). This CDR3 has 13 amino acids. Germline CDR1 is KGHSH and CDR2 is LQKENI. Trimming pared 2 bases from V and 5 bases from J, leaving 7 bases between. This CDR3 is CASSPRGHQPQHF. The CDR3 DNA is TGTGCCAGCTCACCAAGGGGCCATCAGCCCCAGCATTTT.

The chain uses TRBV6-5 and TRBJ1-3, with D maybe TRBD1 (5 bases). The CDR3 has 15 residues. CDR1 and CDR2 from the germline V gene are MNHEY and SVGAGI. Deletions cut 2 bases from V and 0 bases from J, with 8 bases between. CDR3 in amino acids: CASSYVRDSGNTIYF. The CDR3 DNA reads TGTGCCAGCAGTTACGTCAGGGACTCTGGAAACACCATATATTTT.

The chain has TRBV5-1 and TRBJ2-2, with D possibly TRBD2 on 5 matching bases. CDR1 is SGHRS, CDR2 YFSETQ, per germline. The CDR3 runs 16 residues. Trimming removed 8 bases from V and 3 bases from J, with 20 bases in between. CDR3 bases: TGCGCCAGGCACCGGAGGACGGAAGGAGACACCGGGGAGCTGTTTTTT. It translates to CARHRRTEGDTGELFF.

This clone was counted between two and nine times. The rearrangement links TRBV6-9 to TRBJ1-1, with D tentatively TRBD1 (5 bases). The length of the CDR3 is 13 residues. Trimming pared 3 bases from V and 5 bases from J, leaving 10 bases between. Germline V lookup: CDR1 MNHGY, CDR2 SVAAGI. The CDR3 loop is CASSYGGETEAFF. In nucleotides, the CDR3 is TGTGCCAGCAGTTACGGGGGGGAGACTGAAGCTTTCTTT.

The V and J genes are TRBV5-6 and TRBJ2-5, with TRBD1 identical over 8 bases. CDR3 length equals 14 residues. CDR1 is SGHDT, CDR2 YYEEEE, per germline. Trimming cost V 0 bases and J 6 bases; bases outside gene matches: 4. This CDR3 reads CASSLAGGGKTQYF. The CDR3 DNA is TGTGCCAGCAGCTTGGCAGGGGGCGGGAAGACCCAGTACTTC.

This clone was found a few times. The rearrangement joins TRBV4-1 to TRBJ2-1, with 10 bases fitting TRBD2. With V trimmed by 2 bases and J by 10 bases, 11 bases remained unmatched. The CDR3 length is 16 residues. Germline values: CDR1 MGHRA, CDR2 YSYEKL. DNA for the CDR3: TGCGCCAGCAGCCAACCGCTAGCGGGAGCCCGTTGGGAGCAGTTCTTC. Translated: CASSQPLAGARWEQFF.

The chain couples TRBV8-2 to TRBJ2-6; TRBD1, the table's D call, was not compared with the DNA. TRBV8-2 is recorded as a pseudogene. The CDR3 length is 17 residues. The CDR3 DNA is TGTGGCAAATATTTCAAGATAACACAAAGTCGGGCCAACGTCCTGACTTTC. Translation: CGKYFKITQSRANVLTF.

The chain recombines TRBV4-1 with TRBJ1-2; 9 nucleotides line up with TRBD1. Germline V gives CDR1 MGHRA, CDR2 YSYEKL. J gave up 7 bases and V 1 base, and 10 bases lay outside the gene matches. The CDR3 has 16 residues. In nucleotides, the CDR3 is TGCGCCAGCAGCCAAGCCGGACAGGGGCCTCCGAGTGGCTACACCTTC. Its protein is CASSQAGQGPPSGYTF.

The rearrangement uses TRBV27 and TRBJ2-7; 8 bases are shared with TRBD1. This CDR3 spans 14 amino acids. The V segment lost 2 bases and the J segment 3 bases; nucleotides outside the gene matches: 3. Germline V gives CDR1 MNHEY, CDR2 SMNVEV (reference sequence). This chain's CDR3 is CASSLIGTGYEQYF. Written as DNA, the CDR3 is TGTGCCAGCAGTTTAATCGGGACAGGCTACGAGCAGTACTTC.

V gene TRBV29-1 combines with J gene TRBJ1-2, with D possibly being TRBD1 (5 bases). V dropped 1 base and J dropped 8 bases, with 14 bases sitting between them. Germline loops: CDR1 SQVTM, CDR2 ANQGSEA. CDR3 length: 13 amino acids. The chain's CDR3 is CSVEVRVGEGYTF. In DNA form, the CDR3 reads TGCAGCGTTGAAGTTCGGGTAGGGGAGGGCTACACCTTC.

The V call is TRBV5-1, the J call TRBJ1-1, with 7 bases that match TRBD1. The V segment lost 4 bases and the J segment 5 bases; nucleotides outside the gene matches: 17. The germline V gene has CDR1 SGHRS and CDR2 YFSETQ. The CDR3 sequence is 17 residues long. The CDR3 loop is CASSPGMDRTGWTEAFF. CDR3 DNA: TGCGCCAGCAGCCCTGGGATGGACAGGACGGGTTGGACTGAAGCTTTCTTT.

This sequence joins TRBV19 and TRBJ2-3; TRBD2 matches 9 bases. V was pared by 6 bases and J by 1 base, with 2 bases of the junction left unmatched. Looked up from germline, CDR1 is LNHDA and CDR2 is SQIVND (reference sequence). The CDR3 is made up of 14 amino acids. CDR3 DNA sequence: TGTGCCAGTAGCCAGCGGGAGGGCACAGATACGCAGTATTTT. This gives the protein CASSQREGTDTQYF.

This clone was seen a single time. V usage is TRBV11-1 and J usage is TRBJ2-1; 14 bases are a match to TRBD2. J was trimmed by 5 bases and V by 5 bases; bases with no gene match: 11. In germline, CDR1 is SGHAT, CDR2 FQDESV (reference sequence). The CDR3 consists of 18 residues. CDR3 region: CASSKGLAGGREHNEQFF. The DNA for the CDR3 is TGTGCCAGCAGCAAAGGACTAGCGGGAGGTAGGGAGCACAATGAGCAGTTCTTC.

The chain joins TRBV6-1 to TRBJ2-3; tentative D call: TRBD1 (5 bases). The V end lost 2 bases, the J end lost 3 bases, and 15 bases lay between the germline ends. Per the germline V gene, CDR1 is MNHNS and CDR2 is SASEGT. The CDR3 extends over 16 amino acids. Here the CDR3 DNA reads TGTGCCAGCAGTGAATATTTCAGGGCTCTTACAGATACGCAGTATTTT. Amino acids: CASSEYFRALTDTQYF.

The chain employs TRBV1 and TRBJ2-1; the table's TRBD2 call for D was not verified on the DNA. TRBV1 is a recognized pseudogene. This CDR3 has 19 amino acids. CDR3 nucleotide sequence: TGCACCAGCAGCCAAGAGGAGCGGGAGAACAGCCGTCCCTCCAATGAGCAGTTCTTC. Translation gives CTSSQEERENSRPSNEQFF.

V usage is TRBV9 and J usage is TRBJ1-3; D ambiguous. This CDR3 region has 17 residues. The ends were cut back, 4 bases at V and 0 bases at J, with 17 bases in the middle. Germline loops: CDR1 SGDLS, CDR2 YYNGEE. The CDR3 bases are TGTGCCAGCAGCCCCCATCGACGCGGCAACTCTGGAAACACCATATATTTT. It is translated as CASSPHRRGNSGNTIYF. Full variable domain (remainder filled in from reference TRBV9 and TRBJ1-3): DSGVTQTPKHLITATGQRVTLRCSPRSGDLSVYWYQQSLDQGLQFLIQYYNGEERAKGNILERFSAQQFPDLHSELNLSSLELGDSALYFCASSPHRRGNSGNTIYFGEGSWLTVV.

The CDR3 nucleotides are TGCAGCGTCCTGACAGGGAGGGATCAGCCCCAGCATTTT. It is translated as CSVLTGRDQPQHF. The V gene is TRBV29-1, the J gene TRBJ1-5; 7 bases are shared with TRBD1. Germline CDR1 SQVTM, CDR2 ANQGSEA. The CDR3 has 13 residues. The V segment lost 6 bases and the J segment 5 bases; nucleotides outside the gene matches: 7.

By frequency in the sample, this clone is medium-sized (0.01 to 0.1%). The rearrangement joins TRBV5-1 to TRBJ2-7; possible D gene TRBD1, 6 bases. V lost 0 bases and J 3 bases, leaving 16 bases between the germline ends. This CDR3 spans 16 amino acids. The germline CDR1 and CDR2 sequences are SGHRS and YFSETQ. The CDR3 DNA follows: TGCGCCAGCAGCTTGGGGCAGGGGTTGGGGGTCTACGAGCAGTACTTC. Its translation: CASSLGQGLGVYEQYF.

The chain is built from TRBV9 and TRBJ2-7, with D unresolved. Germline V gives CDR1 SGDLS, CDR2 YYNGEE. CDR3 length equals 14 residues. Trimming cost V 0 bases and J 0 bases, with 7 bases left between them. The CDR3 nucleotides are TGTGCCAGCAGCGTAGGAGGTTACTCCTACGAGCAGTACTTC. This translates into CASSVGGYSYEQYF.

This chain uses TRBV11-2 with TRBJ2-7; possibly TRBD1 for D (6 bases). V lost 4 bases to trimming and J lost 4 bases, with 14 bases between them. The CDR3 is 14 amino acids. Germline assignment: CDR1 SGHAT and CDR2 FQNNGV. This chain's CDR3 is CASSSTGPLYEQYF. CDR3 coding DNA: TGTGCCAGCAGCTCCACAGGGCCCCTTTACGAGCAGTACTTC.